Sequencing of this T cell receptor (beta chain) was carried out in a study of OX40 agonist ivuxolimab in advanced cancers. Study context: Every 2 weeks, ivuxolimab was infused into the patients intravenously at between 0.01 and 10 mg/kg. The group had a mean age of around 60 years, ranged from about 20 to 90, and was 82.7% male. The study, taken as a whole, reports: Clonal expansion in partial responders at 0.1-3.0 mg/kg ranked among the lowest. Expanded clones tended on average to be more numerous among CD8+ T cells than CD4+.

Repertoires were generated with immunoSEQ multiplex PCR, while TCRdb's copy carries only in-frame clones and drops some. The table has about 80,000 clones, approximately 92% seen once. To note about this clone: The antigen is not known.

The germline V gene encodes CDR1 LNHDA and CDR2 SQIVND (reference sequence). Between the trimmed V and J ends, which lost 3 bases and 4 bases, there was a span of 16 bases. The CDR3 covers 16 residues. The V gene is TRBV19, the J gene TRBJ1-5; D is possibly TRBD1 (6 bases). This TCR was sampled from an adult with an advanced solid tumor such as melanoma, head and neck, liver or kidney cancer. The sample was CD4+ or CD8+ T cells sorted from blood, taken in a trial of the OX40 agonist ivuxolimab. CDR3 bases: TGTGCCAGTAGTATTTCAGGGGCGAGAACTAATCAGCCCCAGCATTTT. Translated: CASSISGARTNQPQHF.